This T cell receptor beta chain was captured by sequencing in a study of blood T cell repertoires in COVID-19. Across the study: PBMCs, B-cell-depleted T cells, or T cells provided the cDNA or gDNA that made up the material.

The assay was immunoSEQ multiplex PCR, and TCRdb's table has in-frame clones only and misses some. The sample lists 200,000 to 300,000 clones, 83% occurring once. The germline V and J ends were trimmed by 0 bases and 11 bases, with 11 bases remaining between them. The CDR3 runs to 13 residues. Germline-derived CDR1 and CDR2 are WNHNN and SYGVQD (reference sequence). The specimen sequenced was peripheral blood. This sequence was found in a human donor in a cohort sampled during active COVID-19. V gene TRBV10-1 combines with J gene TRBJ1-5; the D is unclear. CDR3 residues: CASSESAGRTQHF. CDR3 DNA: TGCGCCAGCAGTGAGTCGGCGGGAAGGACCCAGCATTTT.